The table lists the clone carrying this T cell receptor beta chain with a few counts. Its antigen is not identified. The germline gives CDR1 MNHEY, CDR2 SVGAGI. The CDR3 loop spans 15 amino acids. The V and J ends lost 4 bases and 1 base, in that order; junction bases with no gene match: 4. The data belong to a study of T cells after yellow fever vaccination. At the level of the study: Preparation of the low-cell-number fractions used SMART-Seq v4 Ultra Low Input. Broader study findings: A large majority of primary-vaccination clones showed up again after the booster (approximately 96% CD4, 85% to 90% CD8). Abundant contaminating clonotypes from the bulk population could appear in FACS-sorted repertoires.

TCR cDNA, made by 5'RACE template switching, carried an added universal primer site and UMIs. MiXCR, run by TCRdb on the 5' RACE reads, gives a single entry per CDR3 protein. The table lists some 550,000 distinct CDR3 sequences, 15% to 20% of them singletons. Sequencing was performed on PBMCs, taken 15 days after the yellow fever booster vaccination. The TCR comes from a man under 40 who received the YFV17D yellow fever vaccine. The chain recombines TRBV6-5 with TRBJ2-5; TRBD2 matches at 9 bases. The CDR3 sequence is CASSSQTSGQETQYF. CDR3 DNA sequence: TGTGCCAGCAGTTCGCAGACTAGCGGCCAAGAGACCCAGTACTTC.